This TCR beta chain emerged from a study of T cell responses to AZD1222 COVID-19 vaccine. As to this clone: The target antigen is unknown.

Germline values: CDR1 SEHNR, CDR2 FQNEAQ (reference sequence). Deletions cut 3 bases from V and 7 bases from J, with 12 bases between. The CDR3 loop spans 13 amino acids. Study-wide results and caveats: White British donors predominated, females outnumbered males, and clonal diversity was possibly underestimated.

Sequencing used immunoSEQ multiplex PCR; TCRdb keeps in-frame clones, though not all of them. The sample contains under 150,000 clones, roughly 82% of which appear only once. The TCR originated in an adult who received the AZD1222 COVID-19 vaccine. The chain joins TRBV7-9 to TRBJ1-1; D might be TRBD1 (6 bases). The specimen comprised peripheral blood, sampled 28 days after the second AZD1222 dose. For the CDR3, the DNA is TGTGCCAGCAGCTTCGGGGGGGCGAATGAAGCTTTCTTT. This encodes CASSFGGANEAFF.